Below, 23 T cell receptor beta chains from the same sample are listed, as sequenced in a study of cytomegalovirus exposure and HLA in healthy donors. PCR primers comprised 60 Vbeta and 13 Jbeta primers. This table comes from immunoSEQ multiplex PCR, and its TCRdb copy is limited to in-frame clones, with some not included. The sample yields roughly 99,000 clones, around three quarters seen once. The source material was PBMCs. The receptor set was obtained from a male donor in good health and CMV-seronegative.

The J gene is TRBJ1-2, the V gene TRBV19; D unclear. The germline gives CDR1 LNHDA, CDR2 SQIVND (reference sequence). This CDR3 comprises 14 residues. V shed 6 bases and J shed 0 bases, with 11 bases lying between them. CDR3 region: CASRTQTANYGYTF. In DNA form, the CDR3 reads TGTGCCAGTAGGACACAAACAGCTAACTATGGCTACACCTTC.

The chain recombines TRBV13 with TRBJ1-1, with 7 bases that match TRBD1. Germline CDR1 is PRHDT and CDR2 is FYEKMQ (reference sequence). With V trimmed by 0 bases and J by 0 bases, 22 bases remained unmatched. The CDR3 consists of 22 residues. CDR3 in amino acids: CASSLGGLGTVLNPSMNTEAFF. The CDR3 DNA sequence: TGTGCCAGCAGCTTAGGGGGGCTGGGGACAGTCTTAAATCCCTCCATGAACACTGAAGCTTTCTTT.

This chain uses TRBV7-9 with TRBJ2-7; 10 bases map to TRBD1. V dropped 5 bases and J dropped 6; count of bases not matched to a gene: 10. The germline V gene encodes CDR1 SEHNR and CDR2 FQNEAQ (reference sequence). The CDR3 is 15 residues long. The CDR3: CASSTTGTGAAEQYF. DNA for the CDR3: TGTGCCAGCAGCACAACCGGGACAGGGGCTGCCGAGCAGTACTTC.

The rearrangement links TRBV27 to TRBJ2-2; 9 nucleotides align to TRBD2. V lost 3 bases to trimming and J lost 4 bases; unmatched junction nucleotides: 3. Germline lookup yields CDR1 MNHEY and CDR2 SMNVEV (reference sequence). There are 15 residues in the CDR3. The CDR3 coding sequence is TGTGCCAGCAGTTTTAAAGCGGGAGGCACCGGGGAGCTGTTTTTT. Translating gives CASSFKAGGTGELFF.

The chain has TRBV5-4 and TRBJ1-1; 7 positions match TRBD1. Germline V gene lookup returns CDR1 SGHNT and CDR2 YYREEE (reference sequence). The CDR3 is made up of 15 amino acids. V lost 3 bases, J lost 5 bases, and 10 bases stayed unmatched. CDR3 coding DNA: TGTGCCAGCAGCTCTTTAGACAGGGAAGGGACTGAAGCTTTCTTT. Translated, it gives CASSSLDREGTEAFF.

The rearrangement uses TRBV11-2 and TRBJ1-2; D is perhaps TRBD1 (6 bases). The V end was cut by 0 bases, the J end by 2 bases, with 13 bases between. Germline values: CDR1 SGHAT, CDR2 FQNNGV. This CDR3 is built from 16 residues. CDR3 in amino acids: CASSLDPGAGNYGYTF. CDR3 nucleotide sequence: TGTGCCAGCAGCTTAGATCCAGGGGCGGGCAACTATGGCTACACCTTC.

This clone is a singleton in its sample. This chain links TRBV28 with TRBJ2-7, with D tentatively TRBD1 (5 bases). Germline V CDR1 and CDR2: MDHEN, SYDVKM. V shed 1 base and J shed 2 bases, with 9 bases lying between them. The CDR3 has 14 residues. The CDR3 loop is CASSLFQGPYEQYF. CDR3 nucleotides: TGTGCCAGCAGTTTATTTCAGGGTCCCTACGAGCAGTACTTC.

The CDR3 DNA reads TGTGCCAGCAGTGAAAGGAGGACTAGCGGGAGTTTCCACGAGCAGTACTTC. Its translation: CASSERRTSGSFHEQYF. This sequence joins TRBV6-1 and TRBJ2-7; 13 bases match TRBD2. The V and J ends lost 2 bases and 5 bases, in that order; junction bases with no gene match: 9. Germline CDR1 is MNHNS and CDR2 is SASEGT. The CDR3 runs to 17 residues.

The V and J genes are TRBV19 and TRBJ1-2, with D possibly being TRBD1 (5 bases). The ends were cut back, 0 bases at V and 11 bases at J, with 13 bases in the middle. The CDR3 runs to 13 residues. Germline V lookup: CDR1 LNHDA, CDR2 SQIVND (reference sequence). The CDR3 spells CASSIEAGKSYTF. The CDR3, as DNA: TGTGCCAGTAGTATAGAGGCAGGGAAGAGTTACACCTTC.

The genes are TRBV7-2 and TRBJ2-4; 14 bases map to TRBD2. V gave up 2 bases and J gave up 7 bases; unmatched junction bases: 7. Germline CDR1 SGHTA, CDR2 FQGNSA. The CDR3 is 17 amino acids. CDR3 nucleotide sequence: TGTGCCAGCAGCTTACCCGGACTAGCGGGAGGCGGGAACATTCAGTACTTC. Its protein product is CASSLPGLAGGGNIQYF.

This chain links TRBV2 with TRBJ1-1, with a weak D call TRBD1 (6 bases). Germline CDR1 is SNHLY and CDR2 is FYNNEI. The V end was cut by 4 bases, the J end by 6 bases, with 15 bases between. The CDR3 runs to 14 residues. The DNA for the CDR3 is TGTGCCAGCAGTGGCCTAACAGGGACCGCTGAAGCTTTCTTT. Amino acid sequence: CASSGLTGTAEAFF. The full variable domain, its missing parts supplied by reference TRBV2 and TRBJ1-1, is EPEVTQTPSHQVTQMGQEVILRCVPISNHLYFYWYRQILGQKVEFLVSFYNNEISEKSEIFDDQFSVERPDGSNFTLKIRSTKLEDSAMYFCASSGLTGTAEAFFGQGTRLTVV.

This chain links TRBV9 with TRBJ2-1; D gene uncertain. CDR3 length: 13 amino acids. The germline gives CDR1 SGDLS, CDR2 YYNGEE. Between the trimmed V and J ends, which lost 4 bases and 10 bases, there was a span of 15 bases. The CDR3 DNA reads TGTGCCAGCAGCCCCCGAGGAGATTACGAGCAGTTCTTC. Translated, it gives CASSPRGDYEQFF.

This clone was detected only once. The chain recombines TRBV2 with TRBJ2-3, with 10 bases fitting TRBD2. The germline V gene encodes CDR1 SNHLY and CDR2 FYNNEI. The CDR3 extends over 15 amino acids. Losses at the gene ends were 5 bases for V and 6 bases for J; bases not matched to a gene: 8. The CDR3: CASSYASGSMDTQYF. In nucleotides, the CDR3 is TGTGCCAGCAGTTACGCTAGCGGGAGTATGGATACGCAGTATTTT. Full variable domain (outside the CDR3, taken from reference TRBV2 and TRBJ2-3): EPEVTQTPSHQVTQMGQEVILRCVPISNHLYFYWYRQILGQKVEFLVSFYNNEISEKSEIFDDQFSVERPDGSNFTLKIRSTKLEDSAMYFCASSYASGSMDTQYFGPGTRLTVL.

CDR3 bases: TGTGCCAGCAGGCGAACTTTACAGGGGTCGAGCGGGAGCGCCTACGAGCAGTACTTC. Translating gives CASRRTLQGSSGSAYEQYF. The chain carries TRBV5-4 and TRBJ2-7; D may be TRBD2 (8 bases). The V end lost 5 bases, the J end lost 2 bases, and 29 bases lay between the germline ends. Germline V gives CDR1 SGHNT, CDR2 YYREEE (reference sequence). The CDR3 sequence is 19 residues long. Full variable domain (missing parts from reference TRBV5-4 and TRBJ2-7): ETGVTQSPTHLIKTRGQQVTLRCSSQSGHNTVSWYQQALGQGPQFIFQYYREEENGRGNFPPRFSGLQFPNYSSELNVNALELDDSALYLCASRRTLQGSSGSAYEQYFGPGTRLTVT.

The gene calls are TRBV27 and TRBJ1-1; 8 nucleotides line up with TRBD1. CDR3 length: 15 amino acids. V dropped 7 bases and J dropped 0; count of bases not matched to a gene: 7. Germline values: CDR1 MNHEY, CDR2 SMNVEV (reference sequence). The CDR3 nucleotides are TGTGCCAGCATACCAACAGGGGGAATGAACACTGAAGCTTTCTTT. Its protein is CASIPTGGMNTEAFF.

The J gene is TRBJ2-7, the V gene TRBV29-1; tentative D call: TRBD1 (5 bases). This CDR3 contains 16 residues. Per germline, CDR1 SQVTM and CDR2 ANQGSEA. Trimming stripped 1 base from V and 0 bases from J, with 16 bases between. This chain's CDR3 is CSVEVIDSSSSYEQYF. For the CDR3, the DNA is TGCAGCGTTGAAGTTATCGACAGTTCTAGCTCCTACGAGCAGTACTTC.

This clone came up a few times. The chain uses TRBV5-6 and TRBJ2-7, with TRBD1 matching 7 bases. CDR3 size: 15 residues. The ends lost 2 bases at V and 3 bases at J; junction bases unmatched: 8. Germline V gives CDR1 SGHDT, CDR2 YYEEEE. The CDR3 spells CASSFGTAKRYEQYF. CDR3 DNA: TGTGCCAGCAGCTTCGGGACAGCGAAACGCTACGAGCAGTACTTC.

Concerning this clone itself: Other DNA variants within this sample encode the same CDR3. CDR3 in amino acids: CASRRVGSEAFF. In DNA form, the CDR3 reads TGTGCCAGCAGGCGTGTGGGGAGTGAAGCTTTCTTT. The rearrangement links TRBV6-5 to TRBJ1-1, with D hard to call. The CDR3 has 12 residues. Germline V gives CDR1 MNHEY, CDR2 SVGAGI. V dropped 6 bases and J dropped 7 bases, with 12 bases sitting between them.

The chain is built from TRBV5-1 and TRBJ2-2; 11 bases align to TRBD2. CDR3 length: 16 residues. CDR1 and CDR2 (germline): SGHRS, YFSETQ. The V gene end was trimmed by 0 bases and the J gene end by 2 bases; junction bases not matched to a gene: 0. The CDR3 bases are TGCGCCAGCAGCTTGGGACTAGCGGGAAACACCGGGGAGCTGTTTTTT. This sequence encodes CASSLGLAGNTGELFF.

This clone is a singleton in its sample. The chain recombines TRBV19 with TRBJ1-2, with 11 nucleotides matching TRBD1. Looked up from germline, CDR1 is LNHDA and CDR2 is SQIVND (reference sequence). The CDR3 runs to 14 residues. Unmatched junction bases numbered 4, after V lost 4 bases and J lost 6 bases. CDR3 bases: TGTGCCAGTAGTACGGGACAGGGGGTGGATGGCTACACCTTC. As protein: CASSTGQGVDGYTF.

The chain joins TRBV28 to TRBJ2-7; TRBD2 matches at 8 bases. This CDR3 spans 18 amino acids. In germline, CDR1 is MDHEN, CDR2 SYDVKM. Trimming removed 3 bases from V and 5 bases from J; junction bases left unmatched: 18. The CDR3 protein is CASSFPTEKREIGDEQYF. The DNA for the CDR3 is TGTGCCAGCAGTTTCCCGACAGAGAAGCGGGAGATTGGGGACGAGCAGTACTTC.

This rearrangement joins TRBV7-2 to TRBJ1-5, with D hard to call. Trimming removed 5 bases from V and 6 bases from J, with 8 bases in between. Germline CDR1 reads SGHTA; CDR2 reads FQGNSA. The CDR3 runs 12 residues. CDR3: CASSTRGQPQHF. Written as DNA, the CDR3 is TGTGCCAGCAGCACGCGGGGTCAGCCCCAGCATTTT.

The chain has TRBV7-9 and TRBJ2-5, with 9 bases lining up with TRBD1. The CDR3 contains 14 residues. Losses at the gene ends were 5 bases for V and 4 bases for J; bases not matched to a gene: 5. Germline assignment: CDR1 SEHNR and CDR2 FQNEAQ (reference sequence). The CDR3: CASSRGQGGETQYF. In nucleotides, the CDR3 is TGTGCCAGCAGCAGGGGACAGGGAGGAGAGACCCAGTACTTC.